This TCR beta chain stems from a study of identifying expanded T cells in peripheral blood. Study results and caveats: About 1.3 clones differed between technical replicates, versus roughly 17 and 20 over time.

The CDR3 covers 16 residues. With V trimmed by 1 base and J by 6 bases, 10 bases remained unmatched. Germline assignment: CDR1 SGHTA and CDR2 FQGNSA. In the case of this clone: Antigen: not known.

Libraries were prepared by immunoSEQ multiplex PCR; TCRdb keeps only in-frame clonotypes and omits some of them. The table shows some 95,000 clones, with approximately 86% occurring only once. The sequencing sample was made of blood. The sequence was collected from a person aged 18 to 70 in good health. J is TRBJ2-5 and V is TRBV7-2, with 8 positions matching TRBD2. The CDR3 coding sequence is TGTGCCAGCAGCTTAGATGCGGGGGGCCTACAAAAGACCCAGTACTTC. The encoded protein is CASSLDAGGLQKTQYF.